These T cell receptor beta chains were read from a single sample in a study of cytomegalovirus exposure and HLA in healthy donors. Assay: immunoSEQ multiplex PCR; the TCRdb copy retains only in-frame clones and omits some. There are about 170,000 clones in the sample; about 72% occur only once, and 1.5% lies in the top ten. Sample: PBMCs. These receptors were collected from a girl aged 10-17 years in good health and CMV-seronegative. CDR3s include the opening cysteine and the closing phenylalanine or tryptophan. D genes are given only for firm matches. Some rows mark clone size as missing; the rest say once, few, many or name a class of expanded clone.

d_gene | j_gene | v_gene | abundance | CDR3aa | CDR3nt
. | TRBJ2-7 | TRBV5-4 | once | CASSPRNYEQYF | TGTGCCAGCAGCCCGCGGAACTACGAGCAGTACTTC
. | TRBJ1-5 | TRBV27 | . | CASSLGSGVGQPQHF | TGTGCCAGCAGTTTAGGGTCCGGGGTAGGTCAGCCCCAGCATTTT
. | TRBJ1-2 | TRBV14 | . | CASSPGRNYGYTF | TGTGCCAGCAGCCCGGGAAGGAACTATGGCTACACCTTC
TRBD1 | TRBJ1-4 | TRBV6-6 | . | CASRPSPGQGNEKLFF | TGTGCCAGCAGACCTTCGCCGGGACAGGGGAATGAAAAACTGTTTTTT
TRBD2 | TRBJ2-1 | TRBV5-6 | . | CASSLRGGYNEQFF | TGTGCCAGCAGCTTGCGGGGGGGCTACAATGAGCAGTTCTTC
TRBD2 | TRBJ2-1 | TRBV5-6 | few | CASSLGLAASYNEQFF | TGTGCCAGCAGCTTGGGGCTAGCGGCCTCCTACAATGAGCAGTTCTTC
. | TRBJ2-5 | TRBV14 | . | CASSQRGGETQYF | TGTGCCAGCAGCCAAAGGGGAGGAGAGACCCAGTACTTC
. | TRBJ1-2 | TRBV20-1 | few | CSAFTYGYTF | TGCAGTGCTTTCACTTATGGCTACACCTTC
. | TRBJ1-5 | TRBV19 | . | CASRSGQGLQPQHF | TGTGCCAGTAGGTCGGGGCAGGGGCTTCAGCCCCAGCATTTT
. | TRBJ2-7 | TRBV2 | . | CASSTPGQGGSYEQYF | TGTGCCAGCAGTACTCCAGGACAGGGAGGGAGCTACGAGCAGTACTTC
. | TRBJ2-1 | TRBV7-3 | . | CASSLRPGESNEQFF | TGTGCCAGCAGCTTACGTCCCGGGGAATCGAATGAGCAGTTCTTC
TRBD1 | TRBJ1-2 | TRBV9 | once | CASSVKTGLFPGGYTF | TGTGCCAGCAGCGTAAAGACAGGGTTGTTTCCAGGTGGCTACACCTTC
TRBD1 | TRBJ2-1 | TRBV14 | . | CASSLRDRARNEQFF | TGTGCCAGCAGCCTCCGGGACAGGGCTCGCAATGAGCAGTTCTTC
. | TRBJ2-1 | TRBV19 | . | CASSIGKQEYYNEQFF | TGTGCCAGTAGTATAGGAAAACAGGAATACTACAATGAGCAGTTCTTC